Sequencing of this T cell receptor (beta chain) was carried out in a study of cytomegalovirus exposure and HLA in healthy donors. Vbeta (60) and Jbeta (13) primers were used in the PCR. TCRdb keeps only in-frame clones here, not all; method: immunoSEQ multiplex PCR. The table has around 80,000 clones, under 65% seen once. This TCR was recovered from a male donor in good health and CMV-seropositive. What was sequenced was PBMCs.

This chain's CDR3 is CASRVAGQETQYF. CDR3 nucleotide sequence: TGTGCCAGCCGAGTAGCGGGACAAGAGACCCAGTACTTC. This chain connects TRBV6-5 to TRBJ2-5, with 8 bases matching TRBD2. V lost 8 bases to trimming and J lost 2 bases; unmatched junction nucleotides: 4. CDR3 length: 13 amino acids. Germline CDR1 and CDR2: MNHEY and SVGAGI.